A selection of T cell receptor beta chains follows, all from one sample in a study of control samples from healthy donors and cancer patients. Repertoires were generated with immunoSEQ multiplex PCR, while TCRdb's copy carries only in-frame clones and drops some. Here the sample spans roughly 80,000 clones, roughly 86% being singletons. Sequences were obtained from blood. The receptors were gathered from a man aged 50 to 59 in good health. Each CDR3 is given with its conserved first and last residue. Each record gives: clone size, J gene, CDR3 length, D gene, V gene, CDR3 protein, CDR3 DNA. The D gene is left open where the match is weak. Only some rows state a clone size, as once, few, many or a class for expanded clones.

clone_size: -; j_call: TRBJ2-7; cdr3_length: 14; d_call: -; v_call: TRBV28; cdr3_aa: CATSRRRGFFEQYF; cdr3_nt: TGTGCCACCTCTCGGCGGAGGGGGTTCTTCGAGCAGTACTTC
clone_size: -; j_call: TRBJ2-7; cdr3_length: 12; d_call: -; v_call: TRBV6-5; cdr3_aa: CASRVSSYEQYF; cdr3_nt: TGTGCCAGCAGAGTCTCCTCCTACGAGCAGTACTTC
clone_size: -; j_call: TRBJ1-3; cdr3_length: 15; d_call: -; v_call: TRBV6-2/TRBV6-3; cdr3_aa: CASSYSGYPGNTIYF; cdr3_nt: TGTGCCAGCAGTTACTCGGGCTACCCTGGAAACACCATATATTTT
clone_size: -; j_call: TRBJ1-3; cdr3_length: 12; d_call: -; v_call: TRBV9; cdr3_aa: CASSINGDTIYF; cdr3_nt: TGTGCCAGCAGCATCAACGGGGACACCATATATTTT
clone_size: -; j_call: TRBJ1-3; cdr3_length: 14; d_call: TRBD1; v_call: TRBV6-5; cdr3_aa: CASEDRAGGNTIYF; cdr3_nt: TGTGCCAGCGAGGACAGGGCGGGGGGAAACACCATATATTTT
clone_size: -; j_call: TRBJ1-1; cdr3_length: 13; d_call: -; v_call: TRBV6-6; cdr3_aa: CASSYGGNTEAFF; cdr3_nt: TGTGCCAGCAGTTACGGGGGTAACACTGAAGCTTTCTTT
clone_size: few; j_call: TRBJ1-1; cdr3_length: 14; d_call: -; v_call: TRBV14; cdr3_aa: CASSPRDWGTEAFF; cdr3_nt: TGTGCCAGCAGTCCCAGGGATTGGGGCACTGAAGCTTTCTTT
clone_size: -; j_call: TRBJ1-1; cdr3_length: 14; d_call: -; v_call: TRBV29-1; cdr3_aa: CSVVLGLRDTEAFF; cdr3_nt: TGCAGCGTTGTTTTAGGACTTAGGGACACTGAAGCTTTCTTT
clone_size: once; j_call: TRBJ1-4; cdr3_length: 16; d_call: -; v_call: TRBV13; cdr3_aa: CASSPRRQADNEKLFF; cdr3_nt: TGTGCCAGCAGCCCCCGCAGACAGGCAGATAATGAAAAACTGTTTTTT
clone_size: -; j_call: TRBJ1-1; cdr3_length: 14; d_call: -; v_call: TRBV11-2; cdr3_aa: CASRPGRLEPEAFF; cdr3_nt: TGTGCCAGCAGACCGGGACGCCTTGAACCTGAAGCTTTCTTT
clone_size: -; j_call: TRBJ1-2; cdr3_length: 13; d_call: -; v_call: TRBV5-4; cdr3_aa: CASSPVDSVGYTF; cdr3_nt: TGTGCCAGCAGCCCAGTGGATTCCGTTGGCTACACCTTC
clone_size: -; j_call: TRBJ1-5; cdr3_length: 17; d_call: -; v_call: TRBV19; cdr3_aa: CASTTRRGVQGNQPQHF; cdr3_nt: TGTGCCAGTACCACCCGAAGGGGGGTACAGGGCAATCAGCCCCAGCATTTT
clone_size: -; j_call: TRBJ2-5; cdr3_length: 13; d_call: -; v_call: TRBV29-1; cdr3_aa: CSVARAARETQYF; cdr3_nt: TGCAGCGTCGCCCGGGCGGCAAGAGAGACCCAGTACTTC
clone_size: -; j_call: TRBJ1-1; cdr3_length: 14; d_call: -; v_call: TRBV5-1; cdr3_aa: CASSLAGMNTEAFF; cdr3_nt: TGCGCCAGCAGCTTGGCAGGGATGAACACTGAAGCTTTCTTT
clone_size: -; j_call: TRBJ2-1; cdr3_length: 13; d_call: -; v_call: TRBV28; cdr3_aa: CASSLPGGVSLFF; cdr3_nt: TGTGCCAGCAGTCTCCCGGGCGGGGTCTCCCTGTTCTTC
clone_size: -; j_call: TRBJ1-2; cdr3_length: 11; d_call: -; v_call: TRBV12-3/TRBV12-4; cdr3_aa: CATSWGGGYTF; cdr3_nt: TGTGCCACCTCTTGGGGAGGTGGCTACACCTTC
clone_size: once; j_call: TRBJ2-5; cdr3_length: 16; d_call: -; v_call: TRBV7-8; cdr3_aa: CASSYGRAGGQETQYF; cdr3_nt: TGTGCCAGCAGCTACGGACGGGCAGGTGGCCAAGAGACCCAGTACTTC
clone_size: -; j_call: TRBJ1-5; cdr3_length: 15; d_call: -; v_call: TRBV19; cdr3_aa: CASSISGTANQPQHF; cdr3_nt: TGTGCCAGTAGTATATCGGGGACCGCCAATCAGCCCCAGCATTTT
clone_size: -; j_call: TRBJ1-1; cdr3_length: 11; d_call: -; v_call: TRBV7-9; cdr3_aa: CASSLGPQAFF; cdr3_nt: TGTGCCAGCAGCTTAGGACCCCAAGCTTTCTTT
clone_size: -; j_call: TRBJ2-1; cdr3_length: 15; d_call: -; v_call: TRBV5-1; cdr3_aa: CASSLGAGVYNEQFF; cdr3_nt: TGCGCCAGCAGCTTGGGAGCAGGGGTCTACAATGAGCAGTTCTTC
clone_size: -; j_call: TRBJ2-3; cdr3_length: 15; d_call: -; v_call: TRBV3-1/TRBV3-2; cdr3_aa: CASSQDPVDGDTQYF; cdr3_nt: TGTGCCAGCAGCCAAGATCCGGTAGATGGAGATACGCAGTATTTT
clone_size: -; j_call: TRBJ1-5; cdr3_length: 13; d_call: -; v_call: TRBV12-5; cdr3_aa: CASGPGGNQPQHF; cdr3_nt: TGTGCTAGTGGTCCAGGGGGCAATCAGCCCCAGCATTTT
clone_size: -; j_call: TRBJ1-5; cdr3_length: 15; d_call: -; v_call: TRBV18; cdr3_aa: CASSRDPWVNQPQHF; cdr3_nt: TGTGCCAGCTCAAGGGATCCATGGGTCAATCAGCCCCAGCATTTT
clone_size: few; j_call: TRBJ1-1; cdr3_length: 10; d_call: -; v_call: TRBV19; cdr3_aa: CATWRTEAFF; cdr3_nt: TGTGCCACGTGGAGAACTGAAGCTTTCTTT
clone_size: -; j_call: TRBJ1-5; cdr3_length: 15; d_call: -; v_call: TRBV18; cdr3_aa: CASSAQGPGGQPQHF; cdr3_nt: TGTGCCAGCTCGGCTCAGGGGCCCGGTGGTCAGCCCCAGCATTTT
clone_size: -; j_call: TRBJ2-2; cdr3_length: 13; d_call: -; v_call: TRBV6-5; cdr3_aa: CASLKGNTGELFF; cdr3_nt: TGTGCCAGCCTAAAGGGGAACACCGGGGAGCTGTTTTTT
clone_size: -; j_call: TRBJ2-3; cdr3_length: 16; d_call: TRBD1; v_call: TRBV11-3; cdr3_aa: CASSLEGQGGTDTQYF; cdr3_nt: TGTGCCAGCAGCTTAGAAGGACAGGGCGGCACAGATACGCAGTATTTT
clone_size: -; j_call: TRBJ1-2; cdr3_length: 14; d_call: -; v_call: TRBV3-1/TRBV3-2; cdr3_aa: CASSQAGPSYGYTF; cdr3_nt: TGTGCCAGCAGCCAAGCGGGACCGAGCTATGGCTACACCTTC
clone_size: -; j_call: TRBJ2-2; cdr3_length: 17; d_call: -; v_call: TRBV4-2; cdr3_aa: CASSQDSDTGITGELFF; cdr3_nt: TGTGCCAGCAGCCAAGATTCGGACACGGGGATCACCGGGGAGCTGTTTTTT
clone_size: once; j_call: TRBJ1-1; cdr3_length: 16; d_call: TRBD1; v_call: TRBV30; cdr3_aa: CAWSYPGQGMNTEAFF; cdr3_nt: TGTGCCTGGAGTTACCCGGGACAGGGAATGAACACTGAAGCTTTCTTT
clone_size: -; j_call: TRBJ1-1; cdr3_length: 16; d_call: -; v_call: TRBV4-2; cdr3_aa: CASSQDLLGQGLHSFF; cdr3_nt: TGTGCCAGCAGCCAAGATCTTCTGGGGCAGGGCCTTCACTCTTTCTTT
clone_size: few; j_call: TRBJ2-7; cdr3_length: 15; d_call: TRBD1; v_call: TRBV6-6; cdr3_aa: CASSRSGTGPYEQYF; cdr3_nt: TGTGCCAGCAGTCGATCCGGGACAGGGCCCTACGAGCAGTACTTC
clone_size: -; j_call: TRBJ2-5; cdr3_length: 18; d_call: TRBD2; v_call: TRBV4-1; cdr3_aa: CASSHGLAGGLGEETQYF; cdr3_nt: TGCGCCAGCAGCCACGGACTAGCGGGGGGGCTCGGGGAGGAGACCCAGTACTTC
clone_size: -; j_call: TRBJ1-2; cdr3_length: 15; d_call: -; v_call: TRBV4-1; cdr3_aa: CASSQLEDRRYGYTF; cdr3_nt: TGCGCCAGCAGCCAATTGGAGGACCGGAGGTATGGCTACACCTTC
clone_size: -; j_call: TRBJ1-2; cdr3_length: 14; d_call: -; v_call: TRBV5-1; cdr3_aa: CASSTADYGYGYTF; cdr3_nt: TGCGCCAGCAGCACTGCAGACTATGGCTATGGCTACACCTTC
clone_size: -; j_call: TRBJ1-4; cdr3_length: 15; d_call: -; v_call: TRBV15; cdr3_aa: CATSRDREVGEKLFF; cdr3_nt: TGTGCCACCAGCAGAGACAGGGAAGTTGGGGAAAAACTGTTTTTT
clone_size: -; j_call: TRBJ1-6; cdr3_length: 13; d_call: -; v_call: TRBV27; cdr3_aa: CASSLQGIPPLHF; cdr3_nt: TGTGCCAGCAGTTTACAGGGTATTCCACCCCTCCACTTT